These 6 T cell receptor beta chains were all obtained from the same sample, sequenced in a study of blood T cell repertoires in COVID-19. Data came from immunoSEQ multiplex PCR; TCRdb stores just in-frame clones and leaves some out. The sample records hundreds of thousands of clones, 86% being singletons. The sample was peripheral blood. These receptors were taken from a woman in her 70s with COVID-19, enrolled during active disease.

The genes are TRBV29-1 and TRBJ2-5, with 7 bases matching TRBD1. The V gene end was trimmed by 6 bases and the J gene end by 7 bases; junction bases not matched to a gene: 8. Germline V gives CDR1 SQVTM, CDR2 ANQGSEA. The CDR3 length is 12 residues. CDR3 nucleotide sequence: TGCAGCGTCGCGACAGGGTTGGGGACCCAGTACTTC. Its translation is CSVATGLGTQYF.

CDR3 sequence reads: CASSEGRGLDEQFF. The CDR3 coding sequence is TGTGCCAGCAGTGAAGGCAGGGGGCTCGATGAGCAGTTCTTC. The chain couples TRBV6-1 to TRBJ2-1; 8 bases map to TRBD1. The CDR3 spans 14 residues. Germline V gene sequence: CDR1 MNHNS, CDR2 SASEGT. V lost 1 base and J lost 8; bases outside the gene matches: 4.

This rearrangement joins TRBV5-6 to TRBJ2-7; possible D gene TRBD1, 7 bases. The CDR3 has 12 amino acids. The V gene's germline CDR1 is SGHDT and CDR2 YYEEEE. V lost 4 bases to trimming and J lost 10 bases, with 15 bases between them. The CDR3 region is CASSPRQGGQYF. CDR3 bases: TGTGCCAGCAGCCCCCGACAGGGAGGTCAGTACTTC.

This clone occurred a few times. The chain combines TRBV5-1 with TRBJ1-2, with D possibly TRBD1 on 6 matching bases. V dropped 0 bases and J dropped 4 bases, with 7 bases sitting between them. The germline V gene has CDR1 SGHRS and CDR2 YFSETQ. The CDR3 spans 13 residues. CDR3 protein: CASSLGTVYGYTF. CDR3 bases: TGCGCCAGCAGCTTGGGGACAGTCTATGGCTACACCTTC.

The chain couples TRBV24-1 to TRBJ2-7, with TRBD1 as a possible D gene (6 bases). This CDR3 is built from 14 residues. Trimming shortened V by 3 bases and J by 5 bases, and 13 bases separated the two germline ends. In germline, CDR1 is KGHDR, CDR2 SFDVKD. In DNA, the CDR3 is TGTGCCACCAGTGATGCCGGGACACCCCACGAGCAGTACTTC. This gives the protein CATSDAGTPHEQYF.

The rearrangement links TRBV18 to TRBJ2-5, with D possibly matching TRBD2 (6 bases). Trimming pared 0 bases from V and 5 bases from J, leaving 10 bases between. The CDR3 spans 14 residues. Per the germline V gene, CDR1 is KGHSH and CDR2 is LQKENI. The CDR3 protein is CASSPPAGWETQYF. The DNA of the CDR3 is TGTGCCAGCTCACCACCGGCGGGGTGGGAGACCCAGTACTTC.